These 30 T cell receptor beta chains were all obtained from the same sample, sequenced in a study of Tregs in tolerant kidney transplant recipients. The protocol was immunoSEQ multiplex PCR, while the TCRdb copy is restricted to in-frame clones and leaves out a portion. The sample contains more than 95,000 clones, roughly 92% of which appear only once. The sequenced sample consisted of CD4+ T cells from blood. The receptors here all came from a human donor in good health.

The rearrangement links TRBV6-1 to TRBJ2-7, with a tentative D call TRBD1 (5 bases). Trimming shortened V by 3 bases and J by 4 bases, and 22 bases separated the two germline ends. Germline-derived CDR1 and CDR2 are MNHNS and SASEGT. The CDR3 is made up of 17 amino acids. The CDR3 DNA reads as TGTGCCAGCAGTGACGGACCCCCGACAGAGGACGTGTACGAGCAGTACTTC. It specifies CASSDGPPTEDVYEQYF.

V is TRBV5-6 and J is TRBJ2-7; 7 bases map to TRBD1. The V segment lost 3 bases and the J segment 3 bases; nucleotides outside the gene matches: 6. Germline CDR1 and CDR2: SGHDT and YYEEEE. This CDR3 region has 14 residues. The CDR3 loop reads CASSSGTALYEQYF. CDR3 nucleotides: TGTGCCAGCAGCTCCGGGACAGCGCTCTACGAGCAGTACTTC.

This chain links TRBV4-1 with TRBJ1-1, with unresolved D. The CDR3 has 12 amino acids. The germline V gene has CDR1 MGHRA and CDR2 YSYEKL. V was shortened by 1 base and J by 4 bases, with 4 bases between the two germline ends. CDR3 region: CASSQGPTEAFF. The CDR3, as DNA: TGCGCCAGCAGCCAAGGTCCCACTGAAGCTTTCTTT.

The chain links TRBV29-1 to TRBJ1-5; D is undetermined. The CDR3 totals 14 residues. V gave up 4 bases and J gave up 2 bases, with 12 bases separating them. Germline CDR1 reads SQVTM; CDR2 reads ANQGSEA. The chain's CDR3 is CSVVSGFGNQPQHF. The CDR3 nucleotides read TGCAGCGTTGTCTCGGGTTTCGGCAATCAGCCCCAGCATTTT.

CDR3 amino acids: CASSLTDLHEQYF. In DNA form, the CDR3 reads TGTGCCAGCAGCTTAACGGATCTACACGAGCAGTACTTC. The V call is TRBV7-9, the J call TRBJ2-7, with D uncertain. Germline-derived CDR1 and CDR2 are SEHNR and FQNEAQ (reference sequence). The V and J ends lost 2 bases and 5 bases respectively, with 10 bases between them. The length of the CDR3 is 13 residues.

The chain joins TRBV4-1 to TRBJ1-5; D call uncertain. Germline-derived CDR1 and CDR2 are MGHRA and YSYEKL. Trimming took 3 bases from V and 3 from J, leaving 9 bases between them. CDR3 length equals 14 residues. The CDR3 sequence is CASSHAPDNQPQHF. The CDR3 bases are TGCGCCAGCAGCCACGCCCCGGACAATCAGCCCCAGCATTTT.

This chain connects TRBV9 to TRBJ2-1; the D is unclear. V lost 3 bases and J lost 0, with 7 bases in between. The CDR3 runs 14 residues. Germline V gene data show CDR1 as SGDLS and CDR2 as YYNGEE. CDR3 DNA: TGTGCCAGCAGCGCCAGTAGCTCCTACAATGAGCAGTTCTTC. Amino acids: CASSASSSYNEQFF.

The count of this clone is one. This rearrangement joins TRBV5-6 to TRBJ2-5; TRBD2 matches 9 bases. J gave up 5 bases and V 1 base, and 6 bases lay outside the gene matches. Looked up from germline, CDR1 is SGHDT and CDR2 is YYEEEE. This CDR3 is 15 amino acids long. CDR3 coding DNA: TGTGCCAGCAGCTTGCGGGCGGGGGGGCACGAGACCCAGTACTTC. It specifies CASSLRAGGHETQYF.

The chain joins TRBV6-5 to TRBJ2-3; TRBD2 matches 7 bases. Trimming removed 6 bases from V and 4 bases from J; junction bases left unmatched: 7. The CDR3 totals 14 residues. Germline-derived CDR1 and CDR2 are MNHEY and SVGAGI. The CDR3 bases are TGTGCCAGCAGGGGGCCAGGGAGGGCAGATACGCAGTATTTT. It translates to CASRGPGRADTQYF.

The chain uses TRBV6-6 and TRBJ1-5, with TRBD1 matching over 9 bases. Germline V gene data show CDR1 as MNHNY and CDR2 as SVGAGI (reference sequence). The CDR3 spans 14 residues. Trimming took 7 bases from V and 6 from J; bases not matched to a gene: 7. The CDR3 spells CASNAGQGIQPQHF. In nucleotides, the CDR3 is TGTGCCAGCAATGCGGGACAGGGTATTCAGCCCCAGCATTTT.

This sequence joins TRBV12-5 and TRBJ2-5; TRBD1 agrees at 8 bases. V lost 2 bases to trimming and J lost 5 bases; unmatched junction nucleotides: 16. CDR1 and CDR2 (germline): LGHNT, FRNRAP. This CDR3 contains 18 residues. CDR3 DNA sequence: TGTGCTAGTGGTTTGACCCCCGACGGCAGGGGGCGCGTGGAGACCCAGTACTTC. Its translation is CASGLTPDGRGRVETQYF.

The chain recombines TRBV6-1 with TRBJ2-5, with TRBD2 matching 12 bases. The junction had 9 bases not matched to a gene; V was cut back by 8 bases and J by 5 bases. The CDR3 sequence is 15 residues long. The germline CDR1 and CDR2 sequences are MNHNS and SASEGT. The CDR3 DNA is TGTGCCAGCCGAGAACTAGCGGGAGGTCGGGAGACCCAGTACTTC. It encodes CASRELAGGRETQYF.

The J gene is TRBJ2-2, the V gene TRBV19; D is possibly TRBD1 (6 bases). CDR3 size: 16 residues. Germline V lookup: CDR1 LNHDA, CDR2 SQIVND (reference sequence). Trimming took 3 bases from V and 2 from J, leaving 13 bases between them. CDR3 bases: TGTGCCAGTAGTATCCCCCGGGACATCAACACCGGGGAGCTGTTTTTT. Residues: CASSIPRDINTGELFF.

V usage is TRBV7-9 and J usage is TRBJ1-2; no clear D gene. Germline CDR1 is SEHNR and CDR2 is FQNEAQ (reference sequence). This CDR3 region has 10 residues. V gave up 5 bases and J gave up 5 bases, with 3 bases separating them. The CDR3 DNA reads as TGTGCCAGCAGCGCGTATGGCTACACCTTC. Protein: CASSAYGYTF. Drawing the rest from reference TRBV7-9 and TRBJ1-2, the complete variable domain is DTGVSQNPRHKITKRGQNVTFRCDPISEHNRLYWYRQTLGQGPEFLTYFQNEAQLEKSRLLSDRFSAERPKGSFSTLEIQRTEQGDSAMYLCASSAYGYTFGSGTRLTVV.

The CDR3 bases are TGTGCCAGCAGCTTAGTAGGACAGACTGGAAACACCATATATTTT. This codes for CASSLVGQTGNTIYF. This chain uses TRBV11-2 with TRBJ1-3, with a possible D match to TRBD1 (6 bases). The CDR3 contains 15 residues. The V gene's germline CDR1 is SGHAT and CDR2 FQNNGV. Trimming took off 1 base at V and 2 bases at J, with 9 bases between the two ends. Based on the CDR3 plus reference TRBV11-2 and TRBJ1-3, the full variable domain is EAGVAQSPRYKIIEKRQSVAFWCNPISGHATLYWYQQILGQGPKLLIQFQNNGVVDDSQLPKDRFSAERLKGVDSTLKIQPAKLEDSAVYLCASSLVGQTGNTIYFGEGSWLTVV.

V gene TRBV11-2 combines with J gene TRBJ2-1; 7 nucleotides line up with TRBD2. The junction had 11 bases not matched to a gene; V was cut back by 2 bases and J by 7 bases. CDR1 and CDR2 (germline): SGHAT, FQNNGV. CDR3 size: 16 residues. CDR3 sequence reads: CASSLWGRLASNEQFF. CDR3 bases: TGTGCCAGCAGCTTATGGGGGAGACTAGCTTCGAATGAGCAGTTCTTC.

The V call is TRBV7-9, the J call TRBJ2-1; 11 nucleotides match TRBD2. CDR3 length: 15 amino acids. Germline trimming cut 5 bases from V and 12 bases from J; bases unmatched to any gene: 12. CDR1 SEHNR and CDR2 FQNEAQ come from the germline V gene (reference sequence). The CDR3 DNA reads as TGTGCCAGCAGCCCACCATTAGTAGCGGGAGGGGGGCAGTTCTTC. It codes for CASSPPLVAGGGQFF.

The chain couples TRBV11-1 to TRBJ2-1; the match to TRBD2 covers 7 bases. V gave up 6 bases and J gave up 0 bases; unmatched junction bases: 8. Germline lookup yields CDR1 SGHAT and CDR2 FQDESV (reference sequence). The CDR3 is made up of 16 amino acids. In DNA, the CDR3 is TGTGCCAGCAGTCTGGTCCGCGGGAGCTCCTACAATGAGCAGTTCTTC. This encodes CASSLVRGSSYNEQFF. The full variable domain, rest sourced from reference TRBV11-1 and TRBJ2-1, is EAEVAQSPRYKITEKSQAVAFWCDPISGHATLYWYRQILGQGPELLVQFQDESVVDDSQLPKDRFSAERLKGVDSTLKIQPAELGDSAMYLCASSLVRGSSYNEQFFGPGTRLTVL.

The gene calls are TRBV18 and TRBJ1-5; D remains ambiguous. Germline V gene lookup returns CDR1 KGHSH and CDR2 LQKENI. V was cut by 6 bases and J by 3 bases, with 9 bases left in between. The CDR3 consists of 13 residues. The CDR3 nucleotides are TGTGCCAGCTCCCCGGGAAACAATCAGCCCCAGCATTTT. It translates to CASSPGNNQPQHF.

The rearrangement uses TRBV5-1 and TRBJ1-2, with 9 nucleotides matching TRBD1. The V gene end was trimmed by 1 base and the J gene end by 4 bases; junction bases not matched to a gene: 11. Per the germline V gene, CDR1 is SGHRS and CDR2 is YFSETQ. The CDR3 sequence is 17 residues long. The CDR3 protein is CASSLIPPGTGSYGYTF. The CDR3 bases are TGCGCCAGCAGCTTGATTCCACCCGGGACAGGGTCCTATGGCTACACCTTC.

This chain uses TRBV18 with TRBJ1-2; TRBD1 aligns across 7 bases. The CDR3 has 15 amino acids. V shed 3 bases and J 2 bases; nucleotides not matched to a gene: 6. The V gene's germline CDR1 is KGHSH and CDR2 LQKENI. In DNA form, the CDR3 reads TGTGCCAGCTCACCGCCGGGACAGTGGAACTATGGCTACACCTTC. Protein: CASSPPGQWNYGYTF.

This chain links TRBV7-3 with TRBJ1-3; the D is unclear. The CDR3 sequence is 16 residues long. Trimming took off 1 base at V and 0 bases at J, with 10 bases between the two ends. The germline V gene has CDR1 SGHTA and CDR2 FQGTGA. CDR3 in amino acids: CASSLMGSDSGNTIYF. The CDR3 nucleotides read TGTGCCAGCAGCTTAATGGGGTCAGACTCTGGAAACACCATATATTTT.

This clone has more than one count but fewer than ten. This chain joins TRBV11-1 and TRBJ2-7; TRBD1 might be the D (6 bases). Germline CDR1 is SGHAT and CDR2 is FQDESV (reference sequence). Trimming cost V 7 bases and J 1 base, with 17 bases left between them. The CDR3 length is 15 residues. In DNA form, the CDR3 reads TGTGCCAGCAACCGGACAGATGAGTGTTCCTACGAGCAGTACTTC. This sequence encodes CASNRTDECSYEQYF.

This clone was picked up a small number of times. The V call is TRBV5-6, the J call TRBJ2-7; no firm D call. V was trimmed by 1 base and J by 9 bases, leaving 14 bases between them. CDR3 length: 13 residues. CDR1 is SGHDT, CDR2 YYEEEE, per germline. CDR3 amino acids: CASSLQETIGQYF. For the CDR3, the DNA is TGTGCCAGCAGCTTGCAAGAAACGATCGGGCAGTACTTC.

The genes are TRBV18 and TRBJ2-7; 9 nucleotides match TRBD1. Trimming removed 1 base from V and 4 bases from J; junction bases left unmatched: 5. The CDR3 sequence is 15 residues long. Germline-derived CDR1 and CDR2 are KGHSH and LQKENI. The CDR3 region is CASSPRQGVKYEQYF. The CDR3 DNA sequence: TGTGCCAGCTCACCACGACAGGGGGTCAAGTACGAGCAGTACTTC.

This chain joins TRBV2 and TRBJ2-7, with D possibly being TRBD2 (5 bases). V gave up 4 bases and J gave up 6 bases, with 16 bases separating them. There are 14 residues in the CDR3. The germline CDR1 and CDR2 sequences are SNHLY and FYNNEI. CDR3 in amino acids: CASSGLAPISEQYF. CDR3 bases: TGTGCCAGCAGTGGGCTAGCCCCCATTTCCGAGCAGTACTTC.

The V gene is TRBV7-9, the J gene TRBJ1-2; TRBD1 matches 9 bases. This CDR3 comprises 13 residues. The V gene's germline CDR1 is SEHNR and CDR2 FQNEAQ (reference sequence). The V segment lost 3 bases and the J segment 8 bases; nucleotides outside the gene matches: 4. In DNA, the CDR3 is TGTGCCAGCAGCTTGGGACAGGGTAACGGCTACACCTTC. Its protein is CASSLGQGNGYTF.

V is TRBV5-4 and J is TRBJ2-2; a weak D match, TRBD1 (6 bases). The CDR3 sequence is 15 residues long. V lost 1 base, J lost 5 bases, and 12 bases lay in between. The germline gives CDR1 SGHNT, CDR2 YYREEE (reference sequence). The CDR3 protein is CASSLPGQLTGELFF. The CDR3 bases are TGTGCCAGCAGCTTGCCGGGACAACTAACCGGGGAGCTGTTTTTT.

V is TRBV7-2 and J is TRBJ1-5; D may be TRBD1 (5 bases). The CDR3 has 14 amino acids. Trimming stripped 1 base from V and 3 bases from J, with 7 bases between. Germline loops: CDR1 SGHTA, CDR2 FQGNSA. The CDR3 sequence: CASSLVQDNQPQHF. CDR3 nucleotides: TGTGCCAGCAGCTTAGTACAGGACAATCAGCCCCAGCATTTT.

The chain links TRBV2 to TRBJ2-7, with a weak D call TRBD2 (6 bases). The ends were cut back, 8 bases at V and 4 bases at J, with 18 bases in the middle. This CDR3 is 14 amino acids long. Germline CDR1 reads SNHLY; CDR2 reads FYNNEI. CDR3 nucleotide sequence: TGTGCCAGCTTGAGGGGCCGCGGGGAATACGAGCAGTACTTC. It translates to CASLRGRGEYEQYF.